Listed here are 28 T cell receptor beta chains from one sample, sequenced in a study of T cell repertoires in cytomegalovirus infection. TCRdb ran MiXCR on the reads and lists one entry per CDR3 protein. In the table there are under 200,000 distinct CDR3 sequences, less than 25% of which are singletons. Antigens of these TCRs are unknown. Sequencing was performed on CD8+ T cells from cultured PBMCs, taken from culture after CMV antigen stimulation. The receptor set was obtained from a human donor in good health (CMV status not recorded). Some clones in this sample may be carry-over from other donors' samples.

The genes are TRBV12-3 or TRBV12-4 and TRBJ2-1, with 7 bases fitting TRBD2. This CDR3 comprises 13 residues. The trim removed 5 bases at V and 10 bases at J, leaving 8 bases unmatched. CDR3 in DNA: TGTGCCAGCAGTGCAGGACTAGTTGGAGAGCAGTTCTTC. Translation: CASSAGLVGEQFF.

The CDR3 sequence is CASSLDVTSSTDTQYF. The CDR3, as DNA: TGTGCCAGCAGTTTGGACGTAACTTCTAGCACAGATACGCAGTATTTT. The J gene is TRBJ2-3, the V gene TRBV12-3 or TRBV12-4; D not resolved. The CDR3 has 16 amino acids. Trimming removed 3 bases at V and 0 bases at J, with 13 bases between.

This clonotype occurred a few times. The CDR3 loop is CASSFGVESYNEQFF. CDR3 nucleotide sequence: TGTGCCAGCAGTTTCGGCGTAGAGTCCTACAATGAGCAGTTCTTC. The chain recombines TRBV12-3 or TRBV12-4 with TRBJ2-1; D unclear. This CDR3 spans 15 amino acids. V was cut by 3 bases and J by 1 base, with 10 bases left in between.

This clonotype occurred once. The chain recombines TRBV7-6 with TRBJ1-3, with D unresolved. The CDR3 runs 15 residues. Trimming cost V 4 bases and J 2 bases, with 12 bases left between them. CDR1 is SGHVS, CDR2 FNYEAQ, per germline. The CDR3 loop is CASSSAGGTGNTIYF. The CDR3 DNA reads as TGTGCCAGCAGCTCAGCGGGCGGCACTGGAAACACCATATATTTT.

This clonotype was detected only a few times. The J gene is TRBJ1-1, the V gene TRBV7-9, with 7 bases matching TRBD1. Trimming took 4 bases from V and 0 from J; bases not matched to a gene: 5. This CDR3 is built from 15 residues. Germline V gene data show CDR1 as SEHNR and CDR2 as FQNEAQ (reference sequence). As DNA, the CDR3 is TGTGCCAGCAGCTCTCAGGGGGTGGTGAACACTGAAGCTTTCTTT. Encoded protein: CASSSQGVVNTEAFF. Looking up the rest from reference TRBV7-9 and TRBJ1-1 gives the full variable domain: DTGVSQNPRHKITKRGQNVTFRCDPISEHNRLYWYRQTLGQGPEFLTYFQNEAQLEKSRLLSDRFSAERPKGSFSTLEIQRTEQGDSAMYLCASSSQGVVNTEAFFGQGTRLTVV.

This clonotype occurred a few times. The chain uses TRBV3-1 and TRBJ2-7; 7 positions agree with TRBD1. CDR1 is LGHDT, CDR2 YNNKEL, per germline (reference sequence). Trimming cost V 2 bases and J 3 bases; bases outside gene matches: 7. The CDR3 is made up of 15 amino acids. The CDR3 loop reads CASSQYNRGYYEQYF. The DNA of the CDR3 is TGTGCCAGCAGCCAATATAACAGGGGATACTACGAGCAGTACTTC.

The CDR3 region has the DNA TGTGCCAGCAGTTCGCCGGGACAGCCCTACGAGCAGTACTTC. This codes for CASSSPGQPYEQYF. The rearrangement joins TRBV27 to TRBJ2-7, with 7 bases that match TRBD1. V trimming: 4 bases; J trimming: 2 bases; junction bases outside the gene matches: 5. The CDR3 contains 14 residues. CDR1 and CDR2 (germline): MNHEY, SMNVEV (reference sequence).

This clonotype occurred many times. V gene TRBV27 combines with J gene TRBJ1-2; no firm D call. CDR1 is MNHEY, CDR2 SMNVEV, per germline (reference sequence). V lost 5 bases and J lost 4, with 14 bases in between. The CDR3 loop spans 14 amino acids. This CDR3 reads CASSPLEGRYGYTF. CDR3 DNA: TGTGCCAGCAGTCCCCTAGAAGGGCGCTATGGCTACACCTTC.

The rearrangement joins TRBV6-5 to TRBJ1-1, with TRBD1 identical over 9 bases. J gave up 7 bases and V 2 bases, and 5 bases lay outside the gene matches. This CDR3 is 14 amino acids long. Germline V lookup: CDR1 MNHEY, CDR2 SVGAGI. DNA for the CDR3: TGTGCCAGCAGTTACGCCGGGACAGGGAATGAAGCTTTCTTT. Residues: CASSYAGTGNEAFF.

V usage is TRBV19 and J usage is TRBJ1-2; perhaps TRBD1 as D (6 bases). CDR1 is LNHDA, CDR2 SQIVND, per germline (reference sequence). V lost 3 bases to trimming and J lost 0 bases, with 8 bases between them. The CDR3 runs to 14 residues. CDR3: CASSMGGANYGYTF. The CDR3 DNA is TGTGCCAGTAGTATGGGGGGCGCTAACTATGGCTACACCTTC.

This clonotype was counted only a few times. CDR3 coding DNA: TGTGCCAGCAGCTGGGGGGGCAGCACAGATACGCAGTATTTT. Translated: CASSWGGSTDTQYF. The J gene is TRBJ2-3, the V gene TRBV12-3 or TRBV12-4, with D possibly matching TRBD2 (7 bases). V was trimmed by 6 bases and J by 0 bases, leaving 10 bases between them. The CDR3 loop spans 14 amino acids.

V usage is TRBV27 and J usage is TRBJ2-7; D could derive from TRBD1 or TRBD2 (5 bases each). CDR1 and CDR2 (germline): MNHEY, SMNVEV (reference sequence). The V gene lost 5 bases and the J gene lost 1 base, with 12 bases spanning the gap. The CDR3 runs 14 residues. CDR3 DNA sequence: TGTGCCAGCAGTCCCGGGACGGAATCCTACGAGCAGTACTTC. It is translated as CASSPGTESYEQYF.

The chain is built from TRBV6-1 and TRBJ1-1; tentatively, D is TRBD1 (6 bases). CDR3 length equals 15 residues. The germline V and J ends were trimmed by 5 bases and 1 base, with 14 bases remaining between them. Germline V gene lookup returns CDR1 MNHNS and CDR2 SASEGT. The DNA for the CDR3 is TGTGCCAGCAGTTACGACAGGAGAAGGAACACTGAAGCTTTCTTT. Its protein product is CASSYDRRRNTEAFF.

A few counts support this clonotype. The gene calls are TRBV25-1 and TRBJ2-3, with D possibly matching TRBD1 (6 bases). Germline CDR1 MGHDK, CDR2 SYGVNS. The CDR3 sequence is 12 residues long. Trimming shortened V by 6 bases and J by 5 bases, and 9 bases separated the two germline ends. This chain's CDR3 is CASRQGLDTQYF. The DNA of the CDR3 is TGTGCCAGCAGACAGGGTTTAGATACGCAGTATTTT.

V and J are TRBV12-3 or TRBV12-4 and TRBJ2-2; D may correspond to TRBD1 or TRBD2 (5 bases each). Trimming pared 3 bases from V and 4 bases from J, leaving 9 bases between. The CDR3 is 14 residues long. The CDR3 region has the DNA TGTGCCAGCAGTTTTGGGGGTAGCACCGGGGAGCTGTTTTTT. This codes for CASSFGGSTGELFF.

This clonotype was counted a few times. The chain joins TRBV7-2 to TRBJ2-7, with 9 positions matching TRBD1. This CDR3 comprises 15 residues. Trimming removed 5 bases from V and 3 bases from J; junction bases left unmatched: 8. CDR1 and CDR2 from the germline V gene are SGHTA and FQGNSA. The CDR3 region has the DNA TGTGCCAGCAGCCCCGGGACAGGGATTTTCTACGAGCAGTACTTC. Encoded protein: CASSPGTGIFYEQYF.

This clonotype was counted only a few times. The V call is TRBV7-2, the J call TRBJ2-5, with D unresolved. From germline, CDR1 is SGHTA and CDR2 FQGNSA. Trimming took 4 bases from V and 5 from J, leaving 17 bases between them. This CDR3 is 15 amino acids long. The CDR3, as DNA: TGTGCCAGCAGCTCCCCCGTAGGGCGTTGGGAGACCCAGTACTTC. Protein product: CASSSPVGRWETQYF.

V is TRBV7-9 and J is TRBJ2-5, with 8 bases identical to TRBD2. Germline assignment: CDR1 SEHNR and CDR2 FQNEAQ (reference sequence). Trimming took 8 bases from V and 2 from J; bases not matched to a gene: 4. This CDR3 contains 13 residues. The CDR3 spells CASSSGGQETQYF. CDR3 DNA: TGTGCCAGCTCCTCGGGGGGGCAAGAGACCCAGTACTTC.

This clonotype has a handful of counts. This chain uses TRBV12-3 or TRBV12-4 with TRBJ2-5; TRBD1 matches at 8 bases. This CDR3 region has 15 residues. With V trimmed by 7 bases and J by 4 bases, 11 bases remained unmatched. CDR3 DNA: TGTGCCAGCAACTCCTACGGACAGGGTGGAGAGACCCAGTACTTC. This encodes CASNSYGQGGETQYF.

This rearrangement joins TRBV6-8 to TRBJ1-3, with D maybe TRBD1 (5 bases). CDR1 MNHGY and CDR2 SAAAGT come from the germline V gene. This CDR3 contains 15 residues. V was cut by 0 bases and J by 4 bases, with 10 bases left in between. The DNA for the CDR3 is TGTGCCAGCAGTTACTCGGGGGAGTGGGGAAACACCATATATTTT. Protein: CASSYSGEWGNTIYF.

This clonotype was recorded a few times. V usage is TRBV7-2 and J usage is TRBJ2-7, with D perhaps TRBD1 (6 bases). Germline V gives CDR1 SGHTA, CDR2 FQGNSA. V was pared by 3 bases and J by 6 bases, with 12 bases between. The CDR3 is made up of 13 amino acids. The CDR3 DNA sequence: TGTGCCAGCAGCTTGTCAGGGGTTGCCGAGCAGTACTTC. Its translation is CASSLSGVAEQYF.

This clonotype was observed a handful of times. The CDR3 protein is CASGYSAKKPNTGELFF. The CDR3 nucleotides read TGCGCCAGCGGGTACAGCGCAAAGAAACCGAACACCGGGGAGCTGTTTTTT. V and J are TRBV4-1 and TRBJ2-2; D not certain. Germline V lookup: CDR1 MGHRA, CDR2 YSYEKL. Trimming shortened V by 8 bases and J by 0 bases, and 19 bases separated the two germline ends. The CDR3 is made up of 17 amino acids.

The chain joins TRBV6-5 to TRBJ2-3, with no clear D. The CDR3 contains 13 residues. Between the trimmed V and J ends, which lost 6 bases and 5 bases, there was a span of 12 bases. Germline CDR1 reads MNHEY; CDR2 reads SVGAGI. In DNA, the CDR3 is TGTGCCAGCAGCCGAATGGTTGAAGATACGCAGTATTTT. Translation: CASSRMVEDTQYF.

This clonotype was found a few times. The CDR3 nucleotides read TGCGCCAGCAGCCGAGTTGGGACAAGCAGTTACGAGCAGTACTTC. Encoded protein: CASSRVGTSSYEQYF. This chain connects TRBV4-1 to TRBJ2-7; D is perhaps TRBD1 (6 bases). V lost 4 bases and J 4 bases, leaving 17 bases between the germline ends. Germline V gene data show CDR1 as MGHRA and CDR2 as YSYEKL. There are 15 residues in the CDR3.

The genes are TRBV28 and TRBJ2-5; either TRBD1 or TRBD2 may fit D (5 bases each). This CDR3 is built from 16 residues. V was pared by 2 bases and J by 3 bases, with 16 bases between. Per the germline V gene, CDR1 is MDHEN and CDR2 is SYDVKM. Here the CDR3 reads CASSLAQMGPKETQYF. The CDR3 nucleotides are TGTGCCAGCAGTTTAGCACAGATGGGACCCAAAGAGACCCAGTACTTC.

The chain recombines TRBV5-6 with TRBJ1-2; no definite D call. The CDR3 extends over 13 amino acids. V lost 0 bases, J lost 5 bases, and 8 bases lay in between. Per germline, CDR1 SGHDT and CDR2 YYEEEE. In DNA form, the CDR3 reads TGTGCCAGCAGCTTGGGGGAAGGGTATGGCTACACCTTC. It yields the protein CASSLGEGYGYTF.

This sequence joins TRBV7-9 and TRBJ2-3; D unresolved. Germline-derived CDR1 and CDR2 are SEHNR and FQNEAQ (reference sequence). The CDR3 extends over 14 amino acids. V was cut by 8 bases and J by 2 bases, with 14 bases left in between. Here the CDR3 reads CASHADQFTDTQYF. CDR3 sequence (DNA): TGTGCCAGCCACGCGGACCAATTCACAGATACGCAGTATTTT.

The gene calls are TRBV7-3 and TRBJ2-5; 11 bases are a match to TRBD1. V shed 0 bases, J shed 4 bases, and the junction held 1 base outside the gene matches. CDR1 is SGHTA, CDR2 FQGTGA, per germline. The CDR3 totals 15 residues. CDR3 nucleotides: TGTGCCAGCAGCTTAACAGGGACAGGGGGAGAGACCCAGTACTTC. Residues: CASSLTGTGGETQYF.